The clone carrying this T cell receptor (beta chain) was detected once. Its antigen is undetermined. CD8+ and CD4+ T cells taken from blood had their TCR beta sequenced. The junction had 3 bases not matched to a gene; V was cut back by 1 base and J by 3 bases. CDR3 length equals 16 residues. From germline, CDR1 is KGHDR and CDR2 SFDVKD. These data originate in a study of CD8 T cells in Susac syndrome. Random hexamers were used to reverse transcribe the RNA input (about 0.45 to 1 ug). Amplification of TCR beta CDR3 used immunoSEQ multiplex PCR across 54 Vbeta and 13 Jbeta. Via MiXCR, TCRdb re-called the immunoSEQ multiplex PCR reads, giving one row per CDR3 protein. Among a few hundred thousand distinct CDR3 sequences listed, around 90% were seen once. General study results and limits: The authors acknowledged that their TCR sequencing and HLA analysis involved a relatively small number of individuals.

The TCR was taken from a human donor with multiple sclerosis. The chain combines TRBV24-1 with TRBJ2-2; 8 nucleotides agree with TRBD1. The sample consisted of CD8+ T cells from PBMCs. CDR3 amino acids: CATSDFSQGDTGELFF. CDR3 in DNA: TGTGCCACCAGTGATTTCTCACAGGGGGACACCGGGGAGCTGTTTTTT.